Below are 29 T cell receptor beta chains sequenced from a single sample in a study of blood T cells in healthy people across ages. A second roughly 7 to 12 cycle PCR used barcoded and J-beta primers. In TCRdb, the 5' RACE reads were re-called with MiXCR into one record per CDR3 protein. The sample lists around 870,000 distinct CDR3 sequences, under 35% seen once, with approximately 15% in the top ten. The sample comprised blood. These receptor sequences come from a woman aged 80 or older in good health.

This clonotype was seen ten or more times. The V call is TRBV6-2 or TRBV6-3, the J call TRBJ2-7; D might be TRBD2 (5 bases). Trimming left V 7 bases short and J 5 bases short, with 21 bases between. CDR1 MNHEY and CDR2 SVGEGT come from the germline V gene. The CDR3 sequence is 15 residues long. The CDR3 sequence is CASTPWGTGGDEQYF. DNA of the CDR3: TGTGCCAGCACCCCGTGGGGTACTGGAGGCGACGAGCAGTACTTC.

The rearrangement links TRBV20-1 to TRBJ2-2, with D unresolved. V shed 3 bases and J shed 3 bases, with 11 bases lying between them. Per the germline V gene, CDR1 is DFQATT and CDR2 is SNEGSKA (reference sequence). The CDR3 spans 14 residues. CDR3 in DNA: TGCAGTGCTAGTAAGGGTCGGGACACCGGGGAGCTGTTTTTT. As protein: CSASKGRDTGELFF.

This clonotype was counted a few times. The chain employs TRBV5-1 and TRBJ2-3, with 7 bases lining up with TRBD1. Germline V gene data show CDR1 as SGHRS and CDR2 as YFSETQ. Germline trimming cut 1 base from V and 1 base from J; bases unmatched to any gene: 3. The CDR3 covers 15 residues. The CDR3 protein is CASSLPGQRTDTQYF. CDR3 coding DNA: TGCGCCAGCAGCTTGCCGGGACAGCGCACAGATACGCAGTATTTT. The full variable domain, with the rest looked up from reference TRBV5-1 and TRBJ2-3, is KAGVTQTPRYLIKTRGQQVTLSCSPISGHRSVSWYQQTPGQGLQFLFEYFSETQRNKGNFPGRFSGRQFSNSRSEMNVSTLELGDSALYLCASSLPGQRTDTQYFGPGTRLTVL.

Points on this clonotype: Lacking the conserved final phenylalanine or tryptophan, this CDR3 likely reflects a read error. Written as DNA, the CDR3 is TGCGCCAGCAGCTGGACAGGGGGCGATCAGCCCCAGCATTGT. Translating gives CASSWTGGDQPQHC. The J gene is TRBJ1-5, the V gene TRBV5-1, with 11 bases fitting TRBD1. Germline V gene data show CDR1 as SGHRS and CDR2 as YFSETQ. Germline trimming cut 3 bases from V and 5 bases from J; bases unmatched to any gene: 1. The CDR3 extends over 14 amino acids.

This clonotype was detected ten times or more. The V and J genes are TRBV6-2 or TRBV6-3 and TRBJ2-1; D may correspond to TRBD1 or TRBD2 (5 bases each). Trimming took off 10 bases at V and 5 bases at J, with 15 bases between the two ends. Germline V gives CDR1 MNHEY, CDR2 SVGEGT. There are 13 residues in the CDR3. CDR3 sequence (DNA): TGTGCCACCCCGGGGCGCCGGGACAATGAGCAGTTCTTC. It codes for CATPGRRDNEQFF.

V gene TRBV20-1 combines with J gene TRBJ2-1; weak D call: TRBD1 (6 bases). The end of the DNA is better explained by TRBJ2-7, so the J call may be wrong. The CDR3 totals 15 residues. Germline V gene sequence: CDR1 DFQATT, CDR2 SNEGSKA (reference sequence). The CDR3 here is CSARVGALSYNEQYF. Written as DNA, the CDR3 is TGCAGTGCTAGGGTGGGGGCCCTCTCCTACAATGAGCAGTACTTC.

This clonotype was seen ten or more times. The V gene is TRBV29-1, the J gene TRBJ2-1; D gene unclear. This CDR3 spans 12 amino acids. Trimming removed 3 bases at V and 4 bases at J, with 7 bases between. Germline CDR1 SQVTM, CDR2 ANQGSEA. The CDR3 DNA reads TGCAGCGTTGATAAGGGATACAATGAGCAGTTCTTC. This encodes CSVDKGYNEQFF.

A remark on this clonotype: A much larger clone lies one base from this, so it may be a read error. The chain couples TRBV9 to TRBJ2-5; 7 bases align to TRBD2. Losses at the gene ends were 0 bases for V and 1 base for J; bases not matched to a gene: 6. The CDR3 is 16 residues long. CDR1 is SGDLS, CDR2 YYNGEE, per germline. CDR3 in amino acids: CASSVAGAGSQETQYF. The CDR3 coding sequence is TGTGCCAGCAGCGTAGCGGGAGCGGGGAGCCAAGAGACCCAGTACTTC.

The rearrangement uses TRBV6-2 or TRBV6-3 and TRBJ2-5; the match to TRBD2 covers 11 bases. The length of the CDR3 is 14 residues. V dropped 3 bases and J dropped 9; count of bases not matched to a gene: 6. The germline gives CDR1 MNHEY, CDR2 SVGEGT. The CDR3 sequence: CASSYGSSGGAQYF. The CDR3 nucleotides read TGTGCCAGCAGTTATGGGAGTAGCGGGGGGGCCCAGTACTTC.

This clonotype was found a few times. The chain is built from TRBV2 and TRBJ1-5; D is possibly TRBD1 (6 bases). Per germline, CDR1 SNHLY and CDR2 FYNNEI. The CDR3 loop spans 17 amino acids. The germline V and J ends were trimmed by 1 base and 0 bases, with 13 bases remaining between them. The CDR3: CASSEGGARVSNQPQHF. As DNA, the CDR3 is TGTGCCAGCAGTGAAGGGGGGGCCAGGGTTAGCAATCAGCCCCAGCATTTT. The whole variable domain, filled in from reference TRBV2 and TRBJ1-5, reads EPEVTQTPSHQVTQMGQEVILRCVPISNHLYFYWYRQILGQKVEFLVSFYNNEISEKSEIFDDQFSVERPDGSNFTLKIRSTKLEDSAMYFCASSEGGARVSNQPQHFGDGTRLSIL.

A remark on this clonotype: Given a much more abundant clone one base away, this may be a read error. The CDR3 is CASALEGRRTGYTF. CDR3 coding DNA: TGTGCCAGCGCATTAGAGGGCAGGCGGACGGGCTACACCTTC. The chain carries TRBV7-9 and TRBJ1-2; D call uncertain. CDR1 is SEHNR and CDR2 is FQNEAQ in the germline V gene (reference sequence). This CDR3 contains 14 residues. The V and J ends lost 8 bases and 8 bases respectively, with 21 bases between them.

Of note for this clonotype: The junction and the germline gene differ at one end; a read error may be behind it. This chain links TRBV9 with TRBJ2-1; 9 nucleotides align to TRBD1. Germline loops: CDR1 SGDLS, CDR2 YYNGEE. The CDR3 consists of 14 residues. This CDR3 reads CASSAGTGSYERFF. In DNA, the CDR3 is TGTGCCAGCAGCGCTGGGACAGGGAGCTACGAGCGGTTCTTC.

For this clonotype: Relative to the germline gene, one junction end is altered; a read error may explain this. The chain recombines TRBV12-3 or TRBV12-4 with TRBJ2-3; weak D call: TRBD2 (6 bases). The CDR3 is 13 residues long. This chain's CDR3 is CACSFGSADAQYF. As DNA, the CDR3 is TGTGCCTGCAGTTTCGGGAGCGCAGATGCGCAGTATTTT.

This clonotype has ten or more counts. The V call is TRBV20-1, the J call TRBJ1-2; 7 bases align to TRBD1. The germline CDR1 and CDR2 sequences are DFQATT and SNEGSKA (reference sequence). The CDR3 consists of 12 residues. V lost 6 bases and J lost 2; bases outside the gene matches: 3. CDR3 DNA: TGCAGTGCAAAGGGACAGAACTATGGCTACACCTTC. Protein: CSAKGQNYGYTF.

This clonotype was recorded at least ten times. This sequence joins TRBV7-3 and TRBJ2-3; D not resolved. Germline-derived CDR1 and CDR2 are SGHTA and FQGTGA. The CDR3 spans 15 residues. V lost 4 bases and J 0 bases, leaving 11 bases between the germline ends. The CDR3 DNA is TGTGCCAGCAGCTCTGACTCCACTAGCACAGATACGCAGTATTTT. Its translation: CASSSDSTSTDTQYF.

There are many counts of this clonotype. This chain joins TRBV12-3 or TRBV12-4 and TRBJ2-3, with 9 bases aligning to TRBD1. V shed 4 bases and J 5 bases; nucleotides not matched to a gene: 7. The CDR3 extends over 15 amino acids. The DNA of the CDR3 is TGTGCCAGCAGTTCCGGGACAGGGTTTGTAGATACGCAGTATTTT. Protein product: CASSSGTGFVDTQYF.

This clonotype occurred many times. J is TRBJ2-5 and V is TRBV4-3; 8 positions match TRBD1. The trim removed 5 bases at V and 1 base at J, leaving 6 bases unmatched. This CDR3 spans 15 amino acids. The germline V gene encodes CDR1 LGHNA and CDR2 YSLEER. Here the CDR3 reads CASSRRTGPQETQYF. The CDR3 DNA follows: TGCGCCAGCAGCAGACGGACAGGGCCCCAAGAGACCCAGTACTTC.

This clonotype was observed a handful of times. The V call is TRBV20-1, the J call TRBJ2-3; D is ambiguous. The V gene's germline CDR1 is DFQATT and CDR2 SNEGSKA (reference sequence). The CDR3 consists of 13 residues. V was cut by 5 bases and J by 5 bases, with 14 bases left in between. CDR3 in amino acids: CSAYRRDEDTQYF. CDR3 nucleotides: TGCAGTGCTTACCGACGCGACGAAGATACGCAGTATTTT.

This clonotype was seen at least ten times. The V and J genes are TRBV20-1 and TRBJ1-6; D remains unclear. The CDR3 has 14 amino acids. V gave up 1 base and J gave up 4 bases, with 8 bases separating them. Per the germline V gene, CDR1 is DFQATT and CDR2 is SNEGSKA (reference sequence). As DNA, the CDR3 is TGCAGTGCTAGAGCATCGGGTTATAATTCACCCCTCCACTTT. This translates into CSARASGYNSPLHF.

The sample holds many counts of this clonotype. The chain recombines TRBV15 with TRBJ2-5; 9 bases are shared with TRBD1. Trimming at V came to 5 bases and at J to 7 bases, leaving 17 bases not matched to a gene. This CDR3 has 17 residues. Germline lookup yields CDR1 LNHNV and CDR2 YYDKDF (reference sequence). This chain's CDR3 is CATSVGIGTGKRGTQYF. As DNA, the CDR3 is TGTGCCACCAGCGTAGGAATTGGGACAGGGAAAAGAGGGACCCAGTACTTC.

The genes are TRBV20-1 and TRBJ1-1; D might be TRBD1 (6 bases). This CDR3 contains 11 residues. V was pared by 5 bases and J by 8 bases, with 12 bases between. Germline V gene data show CDR1 as DFQATT and CDR2 as SNEGSKA (reference sequence). This CDR3 is CSASGRGEAFF. The CDR3 DNA sequence: TGCAGTGCTTCTGGGAGGGGGGAAGCTTTCTTT.

This clonotype was observed a handful of times. The chain carries TRBV18 and TRBJ1-2, with D unclear. Trimming removed 3 bases from V and 12 bases from J, with 23 bases in between. This CDR3 comprises 15 residues. Germline CDR1 reads KGHSH; CDR2 reads LQKENI. The CDR3 protein is CASSPLSSRLDVNTF. DNA of the CDR3: TGTGCCAGCTCACCCTTATCCAGCAGGCTCGATGTGAACACCTTC.

There are many counts of this clonotype. J is TRBJ2-5 and V is TRBV7-2, with D unclear. The V gene lost 5 bases and the J gene lost 5 bases, with 15 bases spanning the gap. The CDR3 covers 14 residues. Germline assignment: CDR1 SGHTA and CDR2 FQGNSA. The CDR3 sequence: CASSPNTGRETQYF. The CDR3 DNA is TGTGCCAGCAGCCCTAACACCGGAAGGGAGACCCAGTACTTC. The entire variable domain, with the rest obtained from reference TRBV7-2 and TRBJ2-5, is as follows: GAGVSQSPSNKVTEKGKDVELRCDPISGHTALYWYRQSLGQGLEFLIYFQGNSAPDKSGLPSDRFSAERTGGSVSTLTIQRTQQEDSAVYLCASSPNTGRETQYFGPGTRLLVL.

This clonotype was picked up many times. The chain is built from TRBV20-1 and TRBJ2-3; TRBD1 is a possible D gene (5 bases). Germline CDR1 and CDR2: DFQATT and SNEGSKA (reference sequence). This CDR3 is 15 amino acids long. Between the trimmed V and J ends, which lost 3 bases and 0 bases, there was a span of 13 bases. The CDR3 protein is CSASRAGSSTDTQYF. For the CDR3, the DNA is TGCAGTGCTAGTAGGGCAGGGTCTAGCACAGATACGCAGTATTTT.

This clonotype was seen ten or more times. The chain uses TRBV12-3 or TRBV12-4 and TRBJ2-7; 7 bases fit TRBD2. The CDR3 loop spans 13 amino acids. Trimming at V came to 0 bases and at J to 9 bases, leaving 5 bases not matched to a gene. CDR3: CASSLALTSVQYF. The DNA of the CDR3 is TGTGCCAGCAGTTTAGCACTCACTAGCGTGCAGTACTTC.

This clonotype was seen at least ten times. The V gene is TRBV15, the J gene TRBJ2-5, with D perhaps TRBD1 or TRBD2 (5 bases each). The CDR3 length is 15 residues. CDR1 LNHNV and CDR2 YYDKDF come from the germline V gene (reference sequence). Trimming took off 0 bases at V and 5 bases at J, with 13 bases between the two ends. The CDR3 nucleotides read TGTGCCACCAGCAGAGATAGCAGGGAGTGGGAGACCCAGTACTTC. It translates to CATSRDSREWETQYF.

The chain carries TRBV7-2 and TRBJ2-3; no reliable D call. Germline CDR1 is SGHTA and CDR2 is FQGNSA. This CDR3 spans 16 amino acids. Trimming removed 1 base at V and 5 bases at J, with 16 bases between. This chain's CDR3 is CASSLGKVGLGDTQYF. The CDR3, as DNA: TGTGCCAGCAGCTTAGGAAAGGTGGGATTAGGAGATACGCAGTATTTT.

This clonotype was detected a few times. The rearrangement joins TRBV20-1 to TRBJ1-5, with TRBD1 identical over 7 bases. V lost 5 bases to trimming and J lost 7 bases; unmatched junction nucleotides: 8. CDR3 length: 13 amino acids. Per germline, CDR1 DFQATT and CDR2 SNEGSKA (reference sequence). The CDR3 is CSAHTGVGQPQHF. The CDR3 coding sequence is TGCAGTGCTCATACAGGGGTGGGGCAGCCCCAGCATTTT.

Regarding this clonotype: A much larger clone differs from this one at a single base, so this may be a read error. This chain connects TRBV5-1 to TRBJ2-5; 9 bases match TRBD1. The germline gives CDR1 SGHRS, CDR2 YFSETQ. This CDR3 is built from 14 residues. Trimming took 4 bases from V and 11 from J; bases not matched to a gene: 12. The CDR3 region is CASSARQGVDEQYF. For the CDR3, the DNA is TGCGCCAGCAGCGCACGACAGGGGGTTGATGAGCAGTACTTC.